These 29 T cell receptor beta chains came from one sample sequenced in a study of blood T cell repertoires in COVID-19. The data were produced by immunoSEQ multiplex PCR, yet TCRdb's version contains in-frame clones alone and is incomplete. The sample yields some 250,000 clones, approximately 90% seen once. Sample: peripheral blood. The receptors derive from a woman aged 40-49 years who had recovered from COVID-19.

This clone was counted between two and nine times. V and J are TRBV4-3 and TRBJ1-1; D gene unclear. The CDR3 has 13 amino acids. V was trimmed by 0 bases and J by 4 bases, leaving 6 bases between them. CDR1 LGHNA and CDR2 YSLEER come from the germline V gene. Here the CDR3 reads CASSQDIRTEAFF. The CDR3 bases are TGCGCCAGCAGCCAAGATATCCGCACTGAAGCTTTCTTT.

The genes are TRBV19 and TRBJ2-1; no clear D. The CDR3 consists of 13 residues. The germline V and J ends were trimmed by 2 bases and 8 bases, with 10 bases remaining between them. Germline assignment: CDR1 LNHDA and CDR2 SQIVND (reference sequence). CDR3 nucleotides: TGTGCCAGTAGTATATGGCATTACGATGAGCAGTTCTTC. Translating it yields CASSIWHYDEQFF. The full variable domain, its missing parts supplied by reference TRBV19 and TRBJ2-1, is DGGITQSPKYLFRKEGQNVTLSCEQNLNHDAMYWYRQDPGQGLRLIYYSQIVNDFQKGDIAEGYSVSREKKESFPLTVTSAQKNPTAFYLCASSIWHYDEQFFGPGTRLTVL.

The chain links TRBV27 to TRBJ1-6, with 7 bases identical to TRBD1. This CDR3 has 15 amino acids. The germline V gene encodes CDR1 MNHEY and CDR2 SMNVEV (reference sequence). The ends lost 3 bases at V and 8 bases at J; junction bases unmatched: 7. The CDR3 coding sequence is TGTGCCAGCAGTTTGGGGGGACAGAGGGATTCACCCCTCCACTTT. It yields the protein CASSLGGQRDSPLHF.

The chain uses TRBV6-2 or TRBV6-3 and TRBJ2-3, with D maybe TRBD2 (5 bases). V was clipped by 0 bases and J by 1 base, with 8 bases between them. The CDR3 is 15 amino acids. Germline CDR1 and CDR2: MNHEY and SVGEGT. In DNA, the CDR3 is TGTGCCAGCAGTTACTCTGAGCGGCGCACAGATACGCAGTATTTT. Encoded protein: CASSYSERRTDTQYF.

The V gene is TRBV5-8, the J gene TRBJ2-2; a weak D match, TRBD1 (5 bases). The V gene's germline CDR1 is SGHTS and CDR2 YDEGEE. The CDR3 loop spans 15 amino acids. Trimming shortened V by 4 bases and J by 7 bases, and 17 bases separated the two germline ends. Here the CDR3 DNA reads TGTGCCAGCAGCGCCGCCAGACAGTTTGGCGGGGAGCTGTTTTTT. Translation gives CASSAARQFGGELFF.

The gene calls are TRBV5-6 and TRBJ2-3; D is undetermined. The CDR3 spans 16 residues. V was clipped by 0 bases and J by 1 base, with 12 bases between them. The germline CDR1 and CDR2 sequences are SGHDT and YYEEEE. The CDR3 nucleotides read TGTGCCAGCAGCTTGGGAGTAACCCTGGGCACAGATACGCAGTATTTT. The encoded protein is CASSLGVTLGTDTQYF.

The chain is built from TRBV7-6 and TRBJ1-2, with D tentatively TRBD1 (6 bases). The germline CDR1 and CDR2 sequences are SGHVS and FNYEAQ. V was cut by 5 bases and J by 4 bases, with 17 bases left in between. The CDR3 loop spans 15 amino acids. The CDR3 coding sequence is TGTGCCAGCAGCCCAGAGGGACAAGCCACCTATGGCTACACCTTC. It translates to CASSPEGQATYGYTF.

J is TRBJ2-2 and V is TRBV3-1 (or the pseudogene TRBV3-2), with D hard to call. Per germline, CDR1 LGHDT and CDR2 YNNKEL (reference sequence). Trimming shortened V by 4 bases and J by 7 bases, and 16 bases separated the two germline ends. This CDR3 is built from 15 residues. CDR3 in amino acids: CASSPTPTLGGELFF. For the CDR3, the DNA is TGTGCCAGCAGCCCCACCCCAACCCTCGGCGGGGAGCTGTTTTTT.

The CDR3 sequence: CASTPGGAGQPQHF. DNA for the CDR3: TGTGCCAGCACCCCGGGGGGCGCCGGTCAGCCCCAGCATTTT. This chain joins TRBV6-5 and TRBJ1-5, with D tentatively TRBD1 (6 bases). Germline V lookup: CDR1 MNHEY, CDR2 SVGAGI. V shed 7 bases and J shed 6 bases, with 16 bases lying between them. This CDR3 has 14 residues.

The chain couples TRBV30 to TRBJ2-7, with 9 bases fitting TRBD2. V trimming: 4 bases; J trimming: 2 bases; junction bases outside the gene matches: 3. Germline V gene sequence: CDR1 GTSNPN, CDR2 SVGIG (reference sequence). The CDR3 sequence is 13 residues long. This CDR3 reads CAWMASGTYEQYF. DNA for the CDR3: TGTGCCTGGATGGCTAGCGGGACCTACGAGCAGTACTTC.

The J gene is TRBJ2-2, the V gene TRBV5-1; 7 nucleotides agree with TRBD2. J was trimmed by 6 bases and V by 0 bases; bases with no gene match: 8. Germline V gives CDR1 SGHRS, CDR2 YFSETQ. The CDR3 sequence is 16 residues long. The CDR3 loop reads CASSLAGTTGSGELFF. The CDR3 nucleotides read TGCGCCAGCAGCTTGGCCGGGACTACTGGGTCCGGGGAGCTGTTTTTT.

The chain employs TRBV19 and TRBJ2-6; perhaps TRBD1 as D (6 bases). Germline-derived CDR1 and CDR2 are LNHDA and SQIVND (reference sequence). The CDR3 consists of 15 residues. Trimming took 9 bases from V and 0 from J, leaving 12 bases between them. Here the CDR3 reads CASGTPGSGANVLTF. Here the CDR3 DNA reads TGTGCCAGCGGGACACCCGGCTCTGGGGCCAACGTCCTGACTTTC.

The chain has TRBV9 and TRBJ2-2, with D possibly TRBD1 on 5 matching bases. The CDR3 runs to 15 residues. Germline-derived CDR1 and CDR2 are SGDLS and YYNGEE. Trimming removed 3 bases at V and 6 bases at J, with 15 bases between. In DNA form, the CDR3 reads TGTGCCAGCAGCGCTAGTCTTGGGGCGCCCGGGGAGCTGTTTTTT. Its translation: CASSASLGAPGELFF. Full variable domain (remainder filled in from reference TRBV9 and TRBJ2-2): DSGVTQTPKHLITATGQRVTLRCSPRSGDLSVYWYQQSLDQGLQFLIQYYNGEERAKGNILERFSAQQFPDLHSELNLSSLELGDSALYFCASSASLGAPGELFFGEGSRLTVL.

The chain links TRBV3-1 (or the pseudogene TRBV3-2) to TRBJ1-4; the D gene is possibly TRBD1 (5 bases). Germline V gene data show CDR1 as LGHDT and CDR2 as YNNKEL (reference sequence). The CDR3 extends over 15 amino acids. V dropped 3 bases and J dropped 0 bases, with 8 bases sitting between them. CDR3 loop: CASSQGGATNEKLFF. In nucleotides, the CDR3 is TGTGCCAGCAGCCAGGGGGGGGCAACTAATGAAAAACTGTTTTTT.

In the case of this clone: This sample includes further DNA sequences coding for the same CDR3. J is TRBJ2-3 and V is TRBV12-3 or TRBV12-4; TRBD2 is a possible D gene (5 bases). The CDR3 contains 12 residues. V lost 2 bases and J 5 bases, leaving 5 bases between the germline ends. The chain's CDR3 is CASSLTRDTQYF. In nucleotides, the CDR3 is TGTGCCAGCAGTTTAACTAGAGATACGCAGTATTTT.

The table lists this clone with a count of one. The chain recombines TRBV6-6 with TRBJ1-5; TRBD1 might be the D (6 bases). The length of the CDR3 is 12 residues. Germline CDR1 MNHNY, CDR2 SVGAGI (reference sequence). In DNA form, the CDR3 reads TGTGCAGGGGCAGGGGGCAATCAGCCCCAGCATTTT. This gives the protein CAGAGGNQPQHF.

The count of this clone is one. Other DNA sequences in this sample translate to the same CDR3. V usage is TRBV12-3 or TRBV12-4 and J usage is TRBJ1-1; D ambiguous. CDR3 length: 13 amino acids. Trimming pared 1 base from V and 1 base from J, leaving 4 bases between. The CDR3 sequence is CASSLGQNTEAFF. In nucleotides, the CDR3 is TGTGCCAGCAGTTTAGGTCAGAACACTGAAGCTTTCTTT.

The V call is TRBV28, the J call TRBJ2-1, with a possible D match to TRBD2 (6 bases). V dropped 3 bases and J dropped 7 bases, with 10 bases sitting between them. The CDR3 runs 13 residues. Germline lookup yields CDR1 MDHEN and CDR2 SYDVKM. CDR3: CASSFWAGNEQFF. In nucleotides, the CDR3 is TGTGCCAGCAGTTTCTGGGCGGGAAATGAGCAGTTCTTC.

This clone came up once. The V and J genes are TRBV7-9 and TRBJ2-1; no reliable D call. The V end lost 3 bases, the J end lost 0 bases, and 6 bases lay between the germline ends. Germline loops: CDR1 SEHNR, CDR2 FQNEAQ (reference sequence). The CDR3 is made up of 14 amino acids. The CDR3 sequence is CASSFSSSYNEQFF. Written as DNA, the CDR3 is TGTGCCAGCAGCTTTTCCTCCTCCTACAATGAGCAGTTCTTC.

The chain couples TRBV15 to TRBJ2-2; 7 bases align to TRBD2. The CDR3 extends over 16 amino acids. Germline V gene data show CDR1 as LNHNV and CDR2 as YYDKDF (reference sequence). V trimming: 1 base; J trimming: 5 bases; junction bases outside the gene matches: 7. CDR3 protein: CATSRAVGEGTGELFF. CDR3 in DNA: TGTGCCACCAGCAGAGCGGTCGGGGAGGGGACCGGGGAGCTGTTTTTT.

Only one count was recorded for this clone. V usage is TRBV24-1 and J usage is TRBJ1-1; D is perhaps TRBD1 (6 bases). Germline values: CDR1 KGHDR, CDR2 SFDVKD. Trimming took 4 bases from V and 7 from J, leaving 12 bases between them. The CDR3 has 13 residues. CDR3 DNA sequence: TGTGCCACCAGTGAGGGGACACCGAATGAAGCTTTCTTT. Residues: CATSEGTPNEAFF.

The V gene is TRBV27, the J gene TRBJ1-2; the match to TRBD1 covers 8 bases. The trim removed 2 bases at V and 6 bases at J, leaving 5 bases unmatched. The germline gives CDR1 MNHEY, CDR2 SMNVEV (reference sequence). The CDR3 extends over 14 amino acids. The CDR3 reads CASSLGTGGDGYTF. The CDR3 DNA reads TGTGCCAGCAGTTTAGGGACAGGAGGTGATGGCTACACCTTC.

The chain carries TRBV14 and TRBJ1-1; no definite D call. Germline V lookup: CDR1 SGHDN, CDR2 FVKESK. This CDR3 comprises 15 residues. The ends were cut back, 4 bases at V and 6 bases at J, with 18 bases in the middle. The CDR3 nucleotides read TGTGCCAGCAGCCGCCTAACGGCCGGGGTCGCTGAAGCTTTCTTT. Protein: CASSRLTAGVAEAFF.

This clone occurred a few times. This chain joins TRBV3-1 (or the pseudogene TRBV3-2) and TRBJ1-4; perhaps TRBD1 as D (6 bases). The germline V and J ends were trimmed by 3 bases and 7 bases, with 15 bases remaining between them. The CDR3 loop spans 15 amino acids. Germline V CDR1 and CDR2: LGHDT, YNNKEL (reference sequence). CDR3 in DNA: TGTGCCAGCAGCCAGTCTGGCCTAGGGGGTGAAAAACTGTTTTTT. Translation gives CASSQSGLGGEKLFF.

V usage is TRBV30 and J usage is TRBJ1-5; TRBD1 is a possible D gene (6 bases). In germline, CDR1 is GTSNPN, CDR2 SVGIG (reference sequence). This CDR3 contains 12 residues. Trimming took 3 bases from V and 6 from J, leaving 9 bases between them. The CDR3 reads CAWSRGRQPQHF. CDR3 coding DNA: TGTGCCTGGAGCAGGGGACGTCAGCCCCAGCATTTT.

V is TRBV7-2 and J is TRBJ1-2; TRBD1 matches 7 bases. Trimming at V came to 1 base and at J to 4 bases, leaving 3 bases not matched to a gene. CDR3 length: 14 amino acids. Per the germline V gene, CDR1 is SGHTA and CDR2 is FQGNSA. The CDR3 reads CASSLGGQPYGYTF. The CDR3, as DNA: TGTGCCAGCAGCTTAGGGGGACAGCCCTATGGCTACACCTTC.

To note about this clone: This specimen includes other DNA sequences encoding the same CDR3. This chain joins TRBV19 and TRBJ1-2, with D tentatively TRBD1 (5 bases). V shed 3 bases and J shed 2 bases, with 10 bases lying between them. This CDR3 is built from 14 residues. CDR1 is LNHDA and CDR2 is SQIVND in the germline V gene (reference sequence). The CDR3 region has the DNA TGTGCCAGTAGTATCGGGCAGGGAAACTATGGCTACACCTTC. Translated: CASSIGQGNYGYTF.

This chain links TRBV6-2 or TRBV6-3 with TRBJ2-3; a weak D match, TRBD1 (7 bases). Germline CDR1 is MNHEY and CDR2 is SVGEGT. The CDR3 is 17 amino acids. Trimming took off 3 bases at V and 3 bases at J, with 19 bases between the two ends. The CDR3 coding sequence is TGTGCCAGCAGTTATGGGTTGACAGGGAGGCTGACAGATACGCAGTATTTT. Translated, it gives CASSYGLTGRLTDTQYF.

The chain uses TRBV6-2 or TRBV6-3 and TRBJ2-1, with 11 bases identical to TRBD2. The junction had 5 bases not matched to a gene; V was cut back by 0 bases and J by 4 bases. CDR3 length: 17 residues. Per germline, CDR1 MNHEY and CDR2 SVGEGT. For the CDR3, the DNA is TGTGCCAGCAGTTACTCCCTCACTAGCGGGGGTTACAATGAGCAGTTCTTC. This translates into CASSYSLTSGGYNEQFF.